This TCR beta chain came from a study of shared clonotypes between healthy human individuals. With respect to this clone: What it binds is not known.

Points from the study as a whole: The study found about 5% of naive CD4 clonotypes shared across a handful of donors.

Repertoires were generated with immunoSEQ multiplex PCR, while TCRdb's copy carries only in-frame clones and drops some. Of over 950,000 clones listed, roughly 80% are singletons. This CDR3 is built from 12 residues. Germline CDR1 and CDR2: GTSNPN and SVGIG (reference sequence). V was cut by 4 bases and J by 3 bases, with 9 bases left in between. The source material was memory CD4+ T cells from PBMCs. Described subset: CD45RA-negative fraction. The sequence derives from a man aged 18 to 29 in good health. Some clones in this sample may be carry-over from other donors' samples. The chain joins TRBV30 to TRBJ1-1; D remains ambiguous. The chain's CDR3 is CAWTGFYTEAFF. The CDR3 DNA sequence: TGTGCCTGGACCGGGTTTTACACTGAAGCTTTCTTT.